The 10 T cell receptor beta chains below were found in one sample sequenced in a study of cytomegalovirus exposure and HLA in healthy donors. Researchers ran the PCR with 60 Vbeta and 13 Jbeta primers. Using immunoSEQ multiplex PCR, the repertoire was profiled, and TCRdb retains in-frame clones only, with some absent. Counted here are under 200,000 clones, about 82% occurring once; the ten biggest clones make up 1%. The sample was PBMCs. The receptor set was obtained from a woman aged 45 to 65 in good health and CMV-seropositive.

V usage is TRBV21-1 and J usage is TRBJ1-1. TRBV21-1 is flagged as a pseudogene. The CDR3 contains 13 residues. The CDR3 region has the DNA TGTGCCAGCATTGGAGAGTTTGACACTGAAGCTTTCTTT. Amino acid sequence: CASIGEFDTEAFF.

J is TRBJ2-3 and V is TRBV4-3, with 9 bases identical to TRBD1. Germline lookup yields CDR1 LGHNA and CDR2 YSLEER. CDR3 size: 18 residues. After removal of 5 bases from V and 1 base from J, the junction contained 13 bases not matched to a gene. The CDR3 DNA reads TGCGCCAGCAGCGCCCGGGACAGGGAGGGTTGGGGCACAGATACGCAGTATTTT. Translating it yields CASSARDREGWGTDTQYF.

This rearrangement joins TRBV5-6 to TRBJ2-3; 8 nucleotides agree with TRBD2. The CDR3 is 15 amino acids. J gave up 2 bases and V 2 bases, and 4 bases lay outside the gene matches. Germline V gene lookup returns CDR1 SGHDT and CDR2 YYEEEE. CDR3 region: CASSFTSGPTDTQYF. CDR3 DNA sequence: TGTGCCAGCAGCTTTACTAGCGGCCCCACAGATACGCAGTATTTT.

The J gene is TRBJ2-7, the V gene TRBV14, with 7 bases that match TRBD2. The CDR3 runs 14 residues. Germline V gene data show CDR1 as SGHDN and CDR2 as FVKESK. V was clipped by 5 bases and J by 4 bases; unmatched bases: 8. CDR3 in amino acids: CASSTKLGGYEQYF. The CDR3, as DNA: TGTGCCAGCAGCACGAAGCTGGGAGGGTACGAGCAGTACTTC.

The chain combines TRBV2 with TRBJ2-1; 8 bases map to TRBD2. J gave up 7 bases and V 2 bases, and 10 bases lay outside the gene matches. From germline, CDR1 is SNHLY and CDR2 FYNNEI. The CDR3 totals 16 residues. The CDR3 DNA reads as TGTGCCAGCAGTGAATGGCCCCTAGGCGGGAGGAATGAGCAGTTCTTC. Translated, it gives CASSEWPLGGRNEQFF.

DNA of the CDR3: TGTGCCAGCAGCGTCGGGACTAGCGGGGGGGCGGGGCAAGAGACCCAGTACTTC. Translation: CASSVGTSGGAGQETQYF. V usage is TRBV9 and J usage is TRBJ2-5, with 16 bases that match TRBD2. The length of the CDR3 is 18 residues. J was trimmed by 2 bases and V by 2 bases; bases with no gene match: 6. Germline V gene lookup returns CDR1 SGDLS and CDR2 YYNGEE. Based on the CDR3 plus reference TRBV9 and TRBJ2-5, the full variable domain is DSGVTQTPKHLITATGQRVTLRCSPRSGDLSVYWYQQSLDQGLQFLIQYYNGEERAKGNILERFSAQQFPDLHSELNLSSLELGDSALYFCASSVGTSGGAGQETQYFGPGTRLLVL.

CDR3 bases: TGTGCCAGTAGTACCGGCAGGGGGATCGCTGCCCTCCACTTT. This translates into CASSTGRGIAALHF. The gene calls are TRBV19 and TRBJ1-6; 7 positions agree with TRBD1. Unmatched junction bases numbered 11, after V lost 4 bases and J lost 14 bases. The CDR3 has 14 amino acids. CDR1 is LNHDA, CDR2 SQIVND, per germline (reference sequence).

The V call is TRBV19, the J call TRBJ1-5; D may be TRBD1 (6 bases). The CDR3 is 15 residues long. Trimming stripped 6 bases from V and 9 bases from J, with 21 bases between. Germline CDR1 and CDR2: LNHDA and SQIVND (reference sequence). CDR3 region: CASRTTWTAPGPQHF. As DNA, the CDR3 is TGTGCCAGTAGGACGACTTGGACAGCCCCCGGGCCCCAGCATTTT.

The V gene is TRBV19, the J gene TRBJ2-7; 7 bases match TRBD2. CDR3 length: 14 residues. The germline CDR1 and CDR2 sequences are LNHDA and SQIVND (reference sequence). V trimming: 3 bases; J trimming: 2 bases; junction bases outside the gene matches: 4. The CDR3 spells CASSIGGVPYEQYF. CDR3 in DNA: TGTGCCAGTAGTATTGGGGGGGTGCCCTACGAGCAGTACTTC.

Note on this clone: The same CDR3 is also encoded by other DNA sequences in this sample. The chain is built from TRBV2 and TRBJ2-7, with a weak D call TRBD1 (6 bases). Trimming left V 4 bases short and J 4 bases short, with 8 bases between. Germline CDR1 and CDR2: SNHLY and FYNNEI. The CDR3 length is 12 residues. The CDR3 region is CASSGQAYEQYF. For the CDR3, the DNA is TGTGCCAGCAGTGGACAGGCTTACGAGCAGTACTTC.